The clone carrying this T cell receptor (beta chain) was observed a few times. This specimen comes from a study of molecular identifiers for immune sequencing clone quantification. TCRdb ran MiXCR on the PCR reads and lists one entry per CDR3 protein. The data show 79,000 or so distinct CDR3 sequences, around a quarter seen once. Trimming removed 0 bases at V and 3 bases at J, with 14 bases between. The V gene's germline CDR1 is LGHNA and CDR2 YSLEER. The CDR3 runs to 16 residues. The naive CD8 libraries originated from between roughly 18,000 and 1,000,000 sorted cells and drew on 10%, 30% or 50% RNA.

The source material was naive CD8+ T cells from blood, with Jurkat cell RNA spiked in. Subset indicated: FACS-sorted CD8+CD4-CCR7+CD45RA+ naive T cells. This chain joins TRBV4-3 and TRBJ2-5; possible D gene TRBD1, 5 bases. The receptor was derived from a human donor in good health. Some libraries in this study had Jurkat cell RNA spiked in. In DNA form, the CDR3 reads TGCGCCAGCAGCCAAGATAGTGGCAGGGCCGAAGAGACCCAGTACTTC. This sequence encodes CASSQDSGRAEETQYF.